Below are 19 T cell receptor beta chains sequenced from a single sample in a study of low-dose radiotherapy and immunotherapy resistance in tumors. TCRs were amplified for 20 to 25 PCR cycles with a constant-region primer and V-primer adapter. Using its own MiXCR run on the reads, TCRdb lists one record per CDR3 protein. The sample carries 50,000 or so distinct CDR3 sequences, approximately 35% recorded once. Time point described: after trial treatment. As to treatment: LDRT plus nivolumab, ipilimumab, low-dose cyclophosphamide and aspirin (RACIN trial). Source: PBMCs, taken after low-dose radiotherapy plus immunotherapy. These receptors were obtained from a male donor with rectosigmoid adenocarcinoma.

The genes are TRBV5-1 and TRBJ2-7; no firm D call. CDR1 and CDR2 from the germline V gene are SGHRS and YFSETQ. Trimming took 0 bases from V and 0 from J, leaving 7 bases between them. The CDR3 has 14 amino acids. In DNA, the CDR3 is TGCGCCAGCAGCTTGGAGGACCGCTCCTACGAGCAGTACTTC. Translation gives CASSLEDRSYEQYF.

Note on this clonotype: A far larger clone is off by one base, so a read error is likely. The J gene is TRBJ2-7, the V gene TRBV2, with D possibly matching TRBD2 (6 bases). The germline V and J ends were trimmed by 6 bases and 3 bases, with 21 bases remaining between them. This CDR3 is built from 16 residues. Looked up from germline, CDR1 is SNHLY and CDR2 is FYNNEI. CDR3 sequence reads: CASSGGARESNYEQYF. In DNA form, the CDR3 reads TGTGCCAGCAGCGGGGGAGCGAGAGAAAGTAACTACGAGCAGTACTTC.

This clonotype has ten or more counts. The rearrangement links TRBV21-1 to TRBJ2-4; the DNA was not compared with TRBD1, the D call given in the table. TRBV21-1 is listed as a pseudogene. This CDR3 region has 14 residues. The DNA for the CDR3 is TGTGCCAGCAGCAAAAAAGAACCGGGGCCTATTCAGTACTTC. Encoded protein: CASSKKEPGPIQYF.

The V and J genes are TRBV6-2 or TRBV6-3 and TRBJ1-5; 8 nucleotides agree with TRBD1. Germline V gene lookup returns CDR1 MNHEY and CDR2 SVGEGT. CDR3 size: 15 residues. With V trimmed by 5 bases and J by 3 bases, 6 bases remained unmatched. The CDR3 DNA follows: TGTGCCAGCAGTGAGGACAGGGCCCCCAATCAGCCCCAGCATTTT. It encodes CASSEDRAPNQPQHF.

This clonotype came up many times. The chain is built from TRBV7-9 and TRBJ1-5; D unclear. The CDR3 totals 13 residues. V was trimmed by 5 bases and J by 4 bases, leaving 9 bases between them. From germline, CDR1 is SEHNR and CDR2 FQNEAQ (reference sequence). For the CDR3, the DNA is TGTGCCAGCAGCCCCGGTGGGAATCAGCCCCAGCATTTT. Translated: CASSPGGNQPQHF.

This clonotype appeared many times. Its ends do not fully match the called genes, so a read error is possible. J is TRBJ1-6 and V is TRBV5-1; D might be TRBD1 (6 bases). The CDR3 covers 14 residues. Germline V lookup: CDR1 SGHRS, CDR2 YFSETQ. The CDR3 nucleotides are TGTGCCAGCAGCTTGGGGACACACGATTCACCCCTCCACTTT. Translation: CASSLGTHDSPLHF.

In this sample, this clonotype turned up many times. This chain joins TRBV5-1 and TRBJ2-7; 8 nucleotides agree with TRBD2. V was pared by 4 bases and J by 4 bases, with 4 bases of the junction left unmatched. This CDR3 has 13 amino acids. Per germline, CDR1 SGHRS and CDR2 YFSETQ. The CDR3 sequence: CASSRSGTYEQYF. The CDR3 DNA reads as TGCGCCAGCAGCCGTAGCGGGACGTACGAGCAGTACTTC.

This clonotype was observed at least ten times. J is TRBJ2-2 and V is TRBV7-2; D is perhaps TRBD2 (6 bases). The germline V gene has CDR1 SGHTA and CDR2 FQGNSA. This CDR3 spans 15 amino acids. Trimming shortened V by 1 base and J by 6 bases, and 12 bases separated the two germline ends. The CDR3: CASSLVAGFAGELFF. CDR3 in DNA: TGTGCCAGCAGCTTAGTTGCGGGGTTCGCCGGGGAGCTGTTTTTT.

This clonotype was detected ten times or more. The chain is built from TRBV28 and TRBJ1-6; 8 bases map to TRBD1. Germline V gene data show CDR1 as MDHEN and CDR2 as SYDVKM. Trimming took 6 bases from V and 7 from J; bases not matched to a gene: 8. The CDR3 is 15 residues long. In DNA, the CDR3 is TGTGCCAGCAGGACAGGGGAGAGGAGGAATTCACCCCTCCACTTT. Translation gives CASRTGERRNSPLHF.

This clonotype was found a few times. V usage is TRBV5-1 and J usage is TRBJ2-1; 7 bases map to TRBD1. Germline V lookup: CDR1 SGHRS, CDR2 YFSETQ. The CDR3 length is 16 residues. J was trimmed by 1 base and V by 2 bases; bases with no gene match: 6. CDR3 loop: CASSFDRVGSYNEQFF. The CDR3 nucleotides read TGCGCCAGCAGCTTTGACAGGGTAGGATCCTACAATGAGCAGTTCTTC.

The CDR3 DNA reads TGTGCCAGTACCATTAATTCGGTCGGTTATGGCTACACCTTC. Translating it yields CASTINSVGYGYTF. The chain combines TRBV19 with TRBJ1-2, with no clear D. With 7 bases removed from V and 5 bases from J, the gap between germline ends came to 17 bases. The CDR3 runs to 14 residues. CDR1 LNHDA and CDR2 SQIVND come from the germline V gene (reference sequence).

This clonotype was detected ten times or more. The V call is TRBV15, the J call TRBJ2-2; 9 positions match TRBD1. The CDR3 has 15 amino acids. Germline trimming cut 4 bases from V and 5 bases from J; bases unmatched to any gene: 5. Germline lookup yields CDR1 LNHNV and CDR2 YYDKDF (reference sequence). The CDR3 here is CATSIRQGVTGELFF. CDR3 nucleotides: TGTGCCACCAGCATTAGACAGGGGGTTACCGGGGAGCTGTTTTTT.

This sequence joins TRBV9 and TRBJ2-1; D tentatively reads TRBD1 or TRBD2 (5 bases each). Looked up from germline, CDR1 is SGDLS and CDR2 is YYNGEE. The CDR3 has 15 amino acids. V was clipped by 4 bases and J by 4 bases, with 15 bases between them. This CDR3 is CASSPRDGDYNEQFF. The DNA for the CDR3 is TGTGCCAGCAGCCCACGGGACGGGGATTACAATGAGCAGTTCTTC.

This clonotype was counted once. V gene TRBV5-1 combines with J gene TRBJ1-6; a possible D gene is TRBD1 (6 bases). Trimming removed 5 bases at V and 10 bases at J, with 19 bases between. The CDR3 length is 15 residues. Germline V CDR1 and CDR2: SGHRS, YFSETQ. The CDR3 nucleotides are TGCGCCAGCAGGCGCGGGATCAGGGGTGGGTCACCCCTCCACTTT. Translated, it gives CASRRGIRGGSPLHF. Filled out from reference TRBV5-1 and TRBJ1-6, the complete variable domain reads KAGVTQTPRYLIKTRGQQVTLSCSPISGHRSVSWYQQTPGQGLQFLFEYFSETQRNKGNFPGRFSGRQFSNSRSEMNVSTLELGDSALYLCASRRGIRGGSPLHFGNGTRLTVT.

In this sample, this clonotype turned up many times. The chain carries TRBV29-1 and TRBJ2-2; 7 nucleotides agree with TRBD1. The germline gives CDR1 SQVTM, CDR2 ANQGSEA. The CDR3 has 12 residues. V lost 7 bases, J lost 6 bases, and 5 bases stayed unmatched. For the CDR3, the DNA is TGCAGCGCGGGACAGCCACCCGGGGAGCTGTTTTTT. This gives the protein CSAGQPPGELFF.

At least ten counts were recorded for this clonotype. J is TRBJ1-1 and V is TRBV20-1; 8 bases line up with TRBD1. Losses at the gene ends were 4 bases for V and 1 base for J; bases not matched to a gene: 14. Germline CDR1 reads DFQATT; CDR2 reads SNEGSKA (reference sequence). This CDR3 is 17 amino acids long. CDR3 loop: CSAKSGQGAGTNTEAFF. CDR3 sequence (DNA): TGCAGTGCTAAAAGTGGACAGGGCGCGGGTACGAACACTGAAGCTTTCTTT.

The chain recombines TRBV5-4 with TRBJ2-6; maybe TRBD1 (6 bases). Trimming shortened V by 4 bases and J by 0 bases, and 14 bases separated the two germline ends. The CDR3 is 17 residues long. Germline-derived CDR1 and CDR2 are SGHNT and YYREEE (reference sequence). In DNA, the CDR3 is TGTGCCAGCAGCACAAAACAGGGCTACTCTGGGGCCAACGTCCTGACTTTC. Translated: CASSTKQGYSGANVLTF. The full variable domain, completed using reference TRBV5-4 and TRBJ2-6, is ETGVTQSPTHLIKTRGQQVTLRCSSQSGHNTVSWYQQALGQGPQFIFQYYREEENGRGNFPPRFSGLQFPNYSSELNVNALELDDSALYLCASSTKQGYSGANVLTFGAGSRLTVL.

This chain joins TRBV12-3 or TRBV12-4 and TRBJ1-1, with D unresolved. This CDR3 region has 12 residues. Trimming cost V 0 bases and J 8 bases, with 7 bases left between them. The CDR3 nucleotides read TGTGCCAGCAGTTTAGCCCGTACCGAAGCTTTCTTT. Protein product: CASSLARTEAFF.

The rearrangement joins TRBV7-2 to TRBJ2-5, with D uncertain. This CDR3 has 14 amino acids. Trimming pared 11 bases from V and 5 bases from J, leaving 21 bases between. The V gene's germline CDR1 is SGHTA and CDR2 FQGNSA. CDR3 bases: TGTGCCTCCCGAAGGGCCACGGTGGGGGAGACCCAGTACTTC. This encodes CASRRATVGETQYF. The variable domain in full, completed from reference TRBV7-2 and TRBJ2-5, reads GAGVSQSPSNKVTEKGKDVELRCDPISGHTALYWYRQSLGQGLEFLIYFQGNSAPDKSGLPSDRFSAERTGGSVSTLTIQRTQQEDSAVYLCASRRATVGETQYFGPGTRLLVL.